This entry concerns a single T cell receptor (beta chain). Its antigen is still unknown. This sample was included in a study of cytotoxic CD8 clonotypes in ibrutinib-treated CLL. Study conclusions and caveats: In sustained-remission versus progressing patients, sampling times differed.

TCRdb's copy holds only in-frame clones and misses some; the assay was immunoSEQ multiplex PCR. The data contain just under 70,000 clones, roughly two thirds of them seen just once; the ten biggest clones take up roughly 5.7%. The germline CDR1 and CDR2 sequences are WSHSY and SAAADI. The V end was cut by 0 bases, the J end by 1 base, with 9 bases between. This CDR3 contains 15 residues. The material was PBMCs, obtained after 12 months of ibrutinib treatment. V is TRBV10-2 and J is TRBJ1-2; D is unresolved. This clonotype was sampled from a human donor with chronic lymphocytic leukemia. The CDR3 bases are TGCGCCAGCAGTGAGTCGGTGGAACATAACTATGGCTACACCTTC. Amino acids: CASSESVEHNYGYTF.